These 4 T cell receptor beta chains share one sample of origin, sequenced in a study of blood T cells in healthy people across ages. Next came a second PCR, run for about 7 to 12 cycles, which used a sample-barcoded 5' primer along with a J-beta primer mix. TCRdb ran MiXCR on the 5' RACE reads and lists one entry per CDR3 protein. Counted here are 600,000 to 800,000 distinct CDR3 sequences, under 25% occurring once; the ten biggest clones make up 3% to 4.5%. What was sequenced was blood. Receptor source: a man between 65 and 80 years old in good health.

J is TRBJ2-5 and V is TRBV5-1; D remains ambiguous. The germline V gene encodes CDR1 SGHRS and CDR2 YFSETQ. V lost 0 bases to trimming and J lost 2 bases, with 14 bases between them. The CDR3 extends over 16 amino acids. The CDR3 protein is CASSLGSGGNQETQYF. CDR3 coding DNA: TGCGCCAGCAGCTTGGGGTCGGGCGGAAATCAAGAGACCCAGTACTTC.

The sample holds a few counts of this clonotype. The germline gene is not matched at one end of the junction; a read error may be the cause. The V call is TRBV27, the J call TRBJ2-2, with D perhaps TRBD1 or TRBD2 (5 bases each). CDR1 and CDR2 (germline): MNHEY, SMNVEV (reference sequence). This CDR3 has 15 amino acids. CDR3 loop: CASSSEAGQIGELLF. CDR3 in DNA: TGTGCCAGCAGTTCGGAAGCCGGACAAATCGGGGAGCTGCTTTTT.

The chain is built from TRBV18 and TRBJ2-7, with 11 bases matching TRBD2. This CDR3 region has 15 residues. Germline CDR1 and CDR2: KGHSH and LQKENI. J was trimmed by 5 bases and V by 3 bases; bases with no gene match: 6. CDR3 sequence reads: CASSPLAGGIHEQYF. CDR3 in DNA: TGTGCCAGCTCACCCTTAGCGGGAGGGATCCACGAGCAGTACTTC. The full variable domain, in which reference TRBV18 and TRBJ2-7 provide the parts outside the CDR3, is NAGVMQNPRHLVRRRGQEARLRCSPMKGHSHVYWYRQLPEEGLKFMVYLQKENIIDESGMPKERFSAEFPKEGPSILRIQQVVRGDSAAYFCASSPLAGGIHEQYFGPGTRLTVT.

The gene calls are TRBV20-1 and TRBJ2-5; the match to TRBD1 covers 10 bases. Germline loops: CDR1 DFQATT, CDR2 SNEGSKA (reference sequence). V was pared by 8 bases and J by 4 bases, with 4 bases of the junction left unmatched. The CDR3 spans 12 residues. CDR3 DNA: TGCAGTACGGGACAGGGGTTAGAGACCCAGTACTTC. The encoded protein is CSTGQGLETQYF.